Below are 17 T cell receptor beta chains sequenced from a single sample in a study of cytomegalovirus exposure and HLA in healthy donors. Both 60 Vbeta primers and 13 Jbeta primers went into the PCR. Produced via immunoSEQ multiplex PCR; TCRdb's table is partial and in-frame only. The repertoire holds 120,000 or so clones, with about 73% as singletons. Material for sequencing was PBMCs. The receptors were sampled from a woman aged 35 to 49 in good health and CMV-seronegative.

This clone has only a few counts. The V and J genes are TRBV28 and TRBJ2-7; unclear D gene. This CDR3 comprises 11 residues. Trimming removed 8 bases from V and 3 bases from J, with 8 bases in between. Germline V lookup: CDR1 MDHEN, CDR2 SYDVKM. The CDR3 sequence is CASRGDYEQYF. In DNA form, the CDR3 reads TGTGCCAGCCGCGGAGACTACGAGCAGTACTTC.

This clone was picked up a small number of times. J is TRBJ2-7 and V is TRBV11-2, with 10 nucleotides matching TRBD1. This CDR3 is built from 15 residues. Germline CDR1 and CDR2: SGHAT and FQNNGV. Unmatched junction bases numbered 12, after V lost 4 bases and J lost 9 bases. The CDR3 reads CASSSQLTGGSGQYF. Written as DNA, the CDR3 is TGTGCCAGCAGCTCCCAACTGACAGGGGGCTCAGGGCAGTACTTC. Looking up the rest from reference TRBV11-2 and TRBJ2-7 gives the full variable domain: EAGVAQSPRYKIIEKRQSVAFWCNPISGHATLYWYQQILGQGPKLLIQFQNNGVVDDSQLPKDRFSAERLKGVDSTLKIQPAKLEDSAVYLCASSSQLTGGSGQYFGPGTRLTVT.

The V gene is TRBV18, the J gene TRBJ1-4; 8 bases are a match to TRBD1. V was clipped by 4 bases and J by 6 bases; unmatched bases: 4. In germline, CDR1 is KGHSH, CDR2 LQKENI. This CDR3 is 14 amino acids long. This chain's CDR3 is CASSHETGDEKLFF. CDR3 DNA sequence: TGTGCCAGCTCACACGAGACAGGGGATGAAAAACTGTTTTTT. The variable domain in full, completed from reference TRBV18 and TRBJ1-4, reads NAGVMQNPRHLVRRRGQEARLRCSPMKGHSHVYWYRQLPEEGLKFMVYLQKENIIDESGMPKERFSAEFPKEGPSILRIQQVVRGDSAAYFCASSHETGDEKLFFGSGTQLSVL.

CDR3 in amino acids: CASSLGAEMNTEAFF. CDR3 nucleotides: TGCGCCAGCAGCTTGGGGGCAGAGATGAACACTGAAGCTTTCTTT. The genes are TRBV5-1 and TRBJ1-1; D is undetermined. In germline, CDR1 is SGHRS, CDR2 YFSETQ. CDR3 length: 15 amino acids. Trimming took off 0 bases at V and 0 bases at J, with 9 bases between the two ends.

The chain uses TRBV7-9 and TRBJ2-1; 11 nucleotides match TRBD2. Germline values: CDR1 SEHNR, CDR2 FQNEAQ (reference sequence). V lost 1 base, J lost 2 bases, and 10 bases stayed unmatched. The CDR3 has 19 amino acids. The CDR3 here is CASSLVWELAGAAYNEQFF. DNA of the CDR3: TGTGCCAGCAGCTTAGTTTGGGAACTAGCGGGAGCCGCCTACAATGAGCAGTTCTTC.

This clone came up once. The chain has TRBV5-1 and TRBJ2-1; TRBD2 aligns across 7 bases. This CDR3 spans 15 amino acids. Per the germline V gene, CDR1 is SGHRS and CDR2 is YFSETQ. After removal of 0 bases from V and 6 bases from J, the junction contained 6 bases not matched to a gene. CDR3 nucleotides: TGCGCCAGCAGCTTGGCGGAGGCGGGGGTCAATGAGCAGTTCTTC. Its protein is CASSLAEAGVNEQFF.

This chain joins TRBV19 and TRBJ1-1, with 7 bases matching TRBD1. V was pared by 1 base and J by 5 bases, with 4 bases of the junction left unmatched. CDR3 length: 14 amino acids. CDR1 is LNHDA, CDR2 SQIVND, per germline (reference sequence). The CDR3 DNA reads as TGTGCCAGTAGTATAGTGACAGGGCGAACTGAAGCTTTCTTT. It specifies CASSIVTGRTEAFF.

The chain joins TRBV7-7 to TRBJ2-5, with TRBD2 matching 11 bases. The length of the CDR3 is 16 residues. In germline, CDR1 is SSHAT, CDR2 FNYEAQ (reference sequence). The junction had 4 bases not matched to a gene; V was cut back by 3 bases and J by 1 base. This CDR3 reads CASSLGLAVGQETQYF. CDR3 coding DNA: TGTGCCAGCAGCTTGGGACTAGCGGTAGGCCAAGAGACCCAGTACTTC.

This rearrangement joins TRBV29-1 to TRBJ2-1; the match to TRBD1 covers 7 bases. J lost 2 bases, V lost 5 bases, and 3 bases had no gene match. The CDR3 contains 13 residues. From germline, CDR1 is SQVTM and CDR2 ANQGSEA. The CDR3 DNA reads TGCAGCGTTTCCGGGACAGCCTACAATGAGCAGTTCTTC. This codes for CSVSGTAYNEQFF.

This clone was recorded a few times. The chain uses TRBV6-4 and TRBJ2-3; 7 bases map to TRBD2. V shed 3 bases and J 0 bases; nucleotides not matched to a gene: 3. Germline V CDR1 and CDR2: MRHNA, SNTAGT. The CDR3 is made up of 15 amino acids. The CDR3 protein is CASSEDGGSTDTQYF. CDR3 nucleotides: TGTGCCAGCAGTGAGGACGGGGGGAGCACAGATACGCAGTATTTT.

The J gene is TRBJ2-7, the V gene TRBV7-9; D remains unclear. V gave up 5 bases and J gave up 3 bases, with 14 bases separating them. The CDR3 runs to 14 residues. CDR1 SEHNR and CDR2 FQNEAQ come from the germline V gene (reference sequence). The CDR3 bases are TGTGCCAGCAGCCTAACCGGTGGAGACTACGAGCAGTACTTC. This codes for CASSLTGGDYEQYF.

The CDR3 nucleotides read TGTGCCAGCAGCCCAAAAGGGACATTCGATGGCTACACCTTC. Translated, it gives CASSPKGTFDGYTF. J is TRBJ1-2 and V is TRBV7-9, with D maybe TRBD1 (6 bases). The CDR3 covers 14 residues. The V end was cut by 5 bases, the J end by 6 bases, with 16 bases between. CDR1 SEHNR and CDR2 FQNEAQ come from the germline V gene (reference sequence).

This chain connects TRBV11-2 to TRBJ1-1; 7 bases align to TRBD1. J lost 4 bases, V lost 0 bases, and 17 bases had no gene match. The germline gives CDR1 SGHAT, CDR2 FQNNGV. The CDR3 has 19 amino acids. The CDR3 spells CASSLDYMGSGQSGTEAFF. Here the CDR3 DNA reads TGTGCCAGCAGCTTAGATTATATGGGTTCGGGACAGAGTGGCACTGAAGCTTTCTTT.

In this sample, this clone turned up a few times. The chain carries TRBV7-2 and TRBJ1-3; possibly TRBD1 for D (5 bases). Trimming stripped 6 bases from V and 3 bases from J, with 15 bases between. Per germline, CDR1 SGHTA and CDR2 FQGNSA. The CDR3 covers 15 residues. The CDR3 sequence: CASSYQGGGGNTIYF. Written as DNA, the CDR3 is TGTGCCAGCAGTTATCAGGGAGGTGGTGGAAACACCATATATTTT. The full variable domain, with the rest looked up from reference TRBV7-2 and TRBJ1-3, is GAGVSQSPSNKVTEKGKDVELRCDPISGHTALYWYRQSLGQGLEFLIYFQGNSAPDKSGLPSDRFSAERTGGSVSTLTIQRTQQEDSAVYLCASSYQGGGGNTIYFGEGSWLTVV.

CDR3 nucleotides: TGTGCCAGCAGCTTGCCCAACAATGAGCAGTTCTTC. Protein product: CASSLPNNEQFF. V and J are TRBV5-4 and TRBJ2-1; D uncertain. V lost 1 base to trimming and J lost 5 bases, with 4 bases between them. This CDR3 has 12 residues. Germline V lookup: CDR1 SGHNT, CDR2 YYREEE (reference sequence). The full variable domain, in which reference TRBV5-4 and TRBJ2-1 provide the parts outside the CDR3, is ETGVTQSPTHLIKTRGQQVTLRCSSQSGHNTVSWYQQALGQGPQFIFQYYREEENGRGNFPPRFSGLQFPNYSSELNVNALELDDSALYLCASSLPNNEQFFGPGTRLTVL.

The chain carries TRBV2 and TRBJ1-2, with 7 bases lining up with TRBD1. The junction had 4 bases not matched to a gene; V was cut back by 5 bases and J by 4 bases. The V gene's germline CDR1 is SNHLY and CDR2 FYNNEI. The CDR3 has 13 residues. The CDR3 spells CASSRTGPYGYTF. CDR3 DNA: TGTGCCAGCAGTCGGACAGGACCCTATGGCTACACCTTC.

The V call is TRBV10-3, the J call TRBJ1-2; 9 positions match TRBD1. The CDR3 sequence is 15 residues long. V gave up 7 bases and J gave up 5 bases; unmatched junction bases: 11. CDR1 ENHRY and CDR2 SYGVKD come from the germline V gene. The CDR3 DNA is TGTGCCATCAATGAACCGGGACAGGGTATTTATGGCTACACCTTC. It specifies CAINEPGQGIYGYTF.